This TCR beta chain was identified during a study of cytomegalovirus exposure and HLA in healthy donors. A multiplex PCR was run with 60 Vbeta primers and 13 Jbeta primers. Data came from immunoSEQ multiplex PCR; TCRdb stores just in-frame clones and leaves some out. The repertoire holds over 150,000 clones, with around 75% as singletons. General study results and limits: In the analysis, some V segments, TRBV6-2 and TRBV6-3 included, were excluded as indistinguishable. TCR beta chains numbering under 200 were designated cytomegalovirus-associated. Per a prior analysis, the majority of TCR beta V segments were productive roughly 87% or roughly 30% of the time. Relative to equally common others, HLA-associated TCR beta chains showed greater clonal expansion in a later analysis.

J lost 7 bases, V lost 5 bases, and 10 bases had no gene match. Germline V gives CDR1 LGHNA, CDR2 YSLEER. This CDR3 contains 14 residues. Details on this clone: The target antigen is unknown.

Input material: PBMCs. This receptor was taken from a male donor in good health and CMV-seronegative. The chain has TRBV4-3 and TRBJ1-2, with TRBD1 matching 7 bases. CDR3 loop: CASSATQGPVGYTF. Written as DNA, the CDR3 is TGCGCCAGCAGCGCAACACAGGGGCCGGTTGGCTACACCTTC.